The text below deals with one T cell receptor (beta chain). What this receptor recognizes is not known. Within one base of it there is no much larger clone, and no base qualities were kept. This sample is drawn from a study of cytomegalovirus exposure and HLA in healthy donors (dated by TCRdb to 2016 to 2017). Looking at the study overall: An earlier analysis of approximately 640 of the donors reported approximately 300 Gb of sequence data and 100 million to 140 million unique TCR beta sequences from about 200 million T cells. Rather than using new phenotypic data, the later analysis identified candidate immune exposures from TCR beta sequences and from how often those sequences occurred across donors. Because of strong linkage in the cohort, roughly five DR-DQ haplotypes were treated as single units for association and clustering. A later genetic analysis took genome-wide SNP genotypes for about 65% of the 666 donors and used that subset as a discovery cohort. An earlier analysis of approximately 500 of the donors applied high-throughput TCR beta sequencing to assess whether each TCR beta V gene segment acted as functional or pseudogenic. The T cell repertoires of several hundred subjects were profiled by immunosequencing and related to cytomegalovirus serostatus. In addition to the first cohort of approximately 670 subjects, a separate validation cohort of 120 different subjects was used. Both class I and class II loci were covered by HLA typing, at four-digit resolution. A later analysis re-examined previously published TCR beta repertoires from 500 to 700 donors and added high-resolution HLA genotyping to investigate patterns of TCR occurrence. The study was designed to test whether signatures of past pathogen exposure could be identified by cataloging public T cell receptors. Donor age, sex, ethnicity and CMV serostatus were compiled alongside the repertoire data. All discovery cohort repertoires had been generated on a single sequencing platform. Among almost 400 genotyped donors of the cohort, an average of around 240,000 unique TCR beta nucleotide sequences were sequenced per donor, roughly 20% of them non-productive. The number of donors typed differed by locus, with 629-630 for A, B, C, DRB1 and DQB1, over 500 for DQA1, 600 to 610 for DPA1, and some 450 for DPB1. To predict cytomegalovirus infection status, the study combined high-throughput TCR immunosequencing, statistical association of individual TCRs with disease status, and machine learning. An early release that covered roughly 600 HLA-typed donors contained 250 to 350 gigabases of sequencing data and 75 million to 100 million unique TCR sequences. The genetic ancestry cluster associated with self-reported Caucasian donors included roughly four fifths of the approximately 430 genotyped donors.

Receptor amplification or capture employed the immunoSEQ multiplex PCR assay. The multiplex PCR relied on a mix of 60 forward primers for TCR Vbeta segments and 13 reverse primers for TCR Jbeta segments. The CDR3 region of rearranged TCR beta genes was amplified from genomic DNA with a multiplex PCR assay. The Illumina HiSeq System was used to sequence the amplified TCR beta libraries as 87-base-pair reads. The original pipeline was this. A later analysis tallied about 77 million unique TCR beta chains across the 700 or so repertoires, and around 10 million of those chains were shared by two or more donors. Raw reads were error-corrected and collapsed into unique sequences with a nearest-neighbor algorithm that merged closely related sequences to remove PCR and sequencing errors. Alignment of CDR3 sequences to IMGT reference sequences was used to assign V, D and J gene segments. Each retained sequence needed at least a six-nucleotide match to both a V gene segment and a J gene segment. A rearrangement counted as productive if the CDR3 had no stop codons and remained in frame with V and J, and every other rearrangement counted as non-productive. Following IMGT convention, CDR3 was defined as the stretch from the second conserved V-encoded cysteine up to the conserved J-encoded phenylalanine. The earlier analysis of roughly 590 of the donors excluded any sequence lacking an unambiguous match to a single V gene segment. An earlier analysis of approximately 590 of the donors classified V segments as functional when productive rearrangements were above 56.7% and as segregating when the standard deviation between donors was above 5%. A statistical classification framework was built to diagnose cytomegalovirus status from the catalog of TCR beta chain sequences. In a later analysis, TCR nucleotide sequences were compared against IMGT/GENE-DB human TR gene sequences so that V and J genes could be assigned. Using the TCRdist pipeline, a later analysis assigned CDR3 sequences along with most-parsimonious VDJ recombination scenarios. In a later analysis, each TCR beta chain was defined by its CDR3 amino acid sequence together with its V-gene family, and reads without a unique V-gene family were excluded. To address suspected cross-contamination and a sequencing artifact, a later analysis removed approximately 600 highly shared, low-generation-probability nucleotide sequences. In a later analysis, a clonal expansion index for each public chain was calculated from normalized within-repertoire ranks of inferred template counts. In a later analysis, generation probabilities were computed with a VDJ recombination model fitted to out-of-frame rearrangements, and the resulting probabilities were checked against IGoR. In a later analysis, hypergeometric tests were used to score TCR-TCR, TCR-HLA and TCR-CMV co-occurrence, with a repertoire-size bias correction applied to TCR pairs. In a later analysis, false discovery rates were estimated by permuting HLA or CMV assignments 20 times. In a later analysis, co-occurring TCRs were grouped with DBSCAN, and TCRdist sequence similarity was added when clustering was performed within HLA-allele-positive subsets. Repertoires with fewer than 30,000 or more than 120,000 public chains, plus five repertoires with anomalous nucleotide sharing, were excluded from co-occurrence clustering. TCRdb holds this immuneACCESS table with in-frame rearrangements only. Some clones are missing; in checked studies, unresolved V genes explain under half, and the rest has no known cause. The D gene and trimming were derived from the DNA, and the V and J assignments and clone size from that table. The sample records approximately 150,000 clones, over 60% of which are singletons. The top ten hold over 1.5% of the sample.

The cohort comprised several hundred healthy bone marrow donors. Cohort members were all nominally healthy when sampled, although unrecorded immune exposures were likely present. The donor tested CMV seronegative and was one of the 352 seronegative cohort members. Every donor gave a peripheral blood sample, and the peripheral blood mononuclear cells from that sample were used for TCR beta sequencing. Genomic DNA was extracted from the blood cell samples with the Qiagen DNeasy Blood Extraction Kit. Overall study outcomes, separate from this receptor: The study gave a list of under 200 TCR beta chains associated with cytomegalovirus. The classifier was reported to diagnose cytomegalovirus status with high specificity and sensitivity in both the original cohort and the validation cohort. It was suggested by the authors that the approach could potentially be generalized to other disease states and immunological phenotypes. An earlier analysis of approximately 570 of the donors showed that most TCR beta V segments appeared in productive rearrangements either about 87% or about 30% of the time, which broadly matched IMGT annotations. Immune exposure information for the cohort was limited to CMV serostatus. V-gene and J-gene trimming of TCR beta chains was associated with a missense DCLRE1C variant in a later genetic analysis, and the association was replicated in an independent cohort. A group of highly shared sequence variants was considered likely to be a technical artifact of the sequencing pipeline. While some public TCRs were present in many individuals, most TCR sequences turned up only very rarely across donors. In a later analysis, about 16,000 TCR beta sequences were associated with specific HLA alleles at a false discovery rate of 0.05. A later analysis reported that several top co-occurrence clusters appeared linked to parvovirus B19, influenza, CMV and Epstein-Barr virus. The earlier analysis of some 560 of the donors excluded about 16 rarely observed V segments, including chromosome 9 orphons, because counts were too low. According to a later analysis, most CMV-associated TCR beta chains appeared to be HLA-restricted, and the HLA associations seemed to be driven largely by CMV exposure. A later genetic analysis reported fewer N-insertions in productive TCRs among donors in an Asian-associated ancestry cluster than the approximately 700-donor mean. A further reported finding was that TCR beta sequences accurately predicted the HLA-A and HLA-B alleles for most subjects in the first cohort. Some IMGT-functional V segments, including TRBV6-2 and TRBV6-3, could not be told apart with the 87-base-pair reads, so those segments were excluded. When HLA alleles, especially DR and DQ, strongly co-occurred, attributing TCR associations to individual alleles was difficult. Correlated functional status among segregating V segments might be attributable to linkage disequilibrium, but an unknown experimental factor could not be ruled out. Compared with equally common non-associated chains, HLA-associated TCR beta chains in a later analysis were more clonally expanded and had lower generation probabilities. Because HLA typing was missing for some donors at each locus, association tests included only the typed subset. Presence/absence analyses assumed roughly uniform sequencing depth across donors, an assumption that may not hold. A few of the identified cytomegalovirus-associated TCR beta chains were confirmed in vitro to be specific for cytomegalovirus antigens. In a later analysis, the rate of TCR association differed among HLA loci, with DRB1 alleles having the most associated TCRs and HLA-C alleles having the fewest. Only TCR beta chains were sequenced in this cohort, and the absence of alpha or paired-chain data limited detectable features.

The CDR1 and CDR2 encoded by the germline V gene (reference sequence) are SGHNT and YYREEE. Trimming leaves V shorter by 4 bases and J shorter by 3 bases, with the junction holding 9 bases beyond the gene matches. Measured from the cysteine to the phenylalanine, the CDR3 is 17 residues long. The kept DNA is CDR3 alone, 51 bases in frame from the first base. This chain is built from TRBV5-4 and TRBJ2-3; 12 nucleotides in the junction match TRBD2. This receptor was obtained from a man aged 35-49 years in good health and CMV-seronegative. The sample was PBMCs. The DNA reads TGTGCCAGCAGCCCTACCACGACTAGCGGGAGAACAGATACGCAGTATTTT. This gives the protein CASSPTTTSGRTDTQYF.